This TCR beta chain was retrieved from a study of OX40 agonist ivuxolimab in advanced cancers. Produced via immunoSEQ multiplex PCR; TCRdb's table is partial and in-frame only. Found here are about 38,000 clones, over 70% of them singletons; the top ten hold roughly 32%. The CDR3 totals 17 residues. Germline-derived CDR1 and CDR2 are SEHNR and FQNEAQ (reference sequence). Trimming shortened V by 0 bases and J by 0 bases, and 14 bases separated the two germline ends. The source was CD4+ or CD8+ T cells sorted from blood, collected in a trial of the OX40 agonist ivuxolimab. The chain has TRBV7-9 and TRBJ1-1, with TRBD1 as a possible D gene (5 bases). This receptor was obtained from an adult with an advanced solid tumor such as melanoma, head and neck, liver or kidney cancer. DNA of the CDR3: TGTGCCAGCAGCTTAGCGTGGACGGGACGGGTGAACACTGAAGCTTTCTTT. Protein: CASSLAWTGRVNTEAFF.